Listed below are T cell receptor beta chains from one sample, sequenced in a study of T cell responses to AZD1222 COVID-19 vaccine. The table came from immunoSEQ multiplex PCR; TCRdb's copy has only in-frame clones and leaves some out. The repertoire includes approximately 140,000 clones, around 88% of them detected once, and approximately 15% sits in the top ten. This specimen was peripheral blood, taken on day 0 of AZD1222 vaccination. Receptors originate from an adult in good health. CDR3s include the opening cysteine and the closing phenylalanine or tryptophan. The D gene is left open where the match is weak. Clone size appears in some rows only: once, few, many, or a class for an expanded clone.

cdr3_nt	cdr3_aa	d_call	clone_size	v_call	j_call
TGTGCCAGCTCACGGGGACAGCAGAACACTGAAGCTTTCTTT	CASSRGQQNTEAFF	TRBD1	-	TRBV18	TRBJ1-1
TGTGCCAGTAAGGTTAACAGGGACGGCAATCAGCCCCAGCATTTT	CASKVNRDGNQPQHF	-	once	TRBV19	TRBJ1-5
TGTGCCAGCAGTCGGGGGGCGGGGACCGGGGAGCTGTTTTTT	CASSRGAGTGELFF	-	-	TRBV6-5	TRBJ2-2
TGCGCCAGCAGCTTGGTGTCCCAGGACACTGAAGCTTTCTTT	CASSLVSQDTEAFF	-	-	TRBV5-1	TRBJ1-1
TGTGCCAGCAGCCAAGTAAGGGGGTTCGAGACCCAGTACTTC	CASSQVRGFETQYF	-	-	TRBV4-2	TRBJ2-5
TGTGCCAGCAGTTTGGGGATGGGAAACACCATATATTTT	CASSLGMGNTIYF	-	-	TRBV3-1/TRBV3-2	TRBJ1-3
TGTGCCAGTAGTATTGGGGGGACTGCCTATGGCTACACCTTC	CASSIGGTAYGYTF	-	-	TRBV19	TRBJ1-2
TGCGCCAGCAGCCACGGGACTTCCCTCAGAAATTCACCCCTCCACTTT	CASSHGTSLRNSPLHF	-	-	TRBV4-3	TRBJ1-6
TGTGCCAGCAGCTTAGGCCACAGATTAAACCTAACTAATGAAAAACTGTTTTTT	CASSLGHRLNLTNEKLFF	-	-	TRBV13	TRBJ1-4
TGTGCCAGCAGCAGCCGACAGGGGGCAGACACCGGGGAGCTGTTTTTT	CASSSRQGADTGELFF	TRBD1	-	TRBV5-4	TRBJ2-2
TGTGCCAGCTCACCACCCGCGGGACTAGGACACAATGAGCAGTTCTTC	CASSPPAGLGHNEQFF	TRBD2	once	TRBV18	TRBJ2-1
TGTGCCAGCAGCGTAGACTCCGGGACAGGGGGCTTTGGATATGGCTACACCTTC	CASSVDSGTGGFGYGYTF	TRBD1	-	TRBV9	TRBJ1-2
TGTGCCAGCAGCTTAGACTGGCGATCGGGCTATGGCTACACCTTC	CASSLDWRSGYGYTF	-	-	TRBV7-9	TRBJ1-2
TGTGCCTCAACCAGGGGACGGGGCTATGGCTACACCTTC	CASTRGRGYGYTF	-	once	TRBV30	TRBJ1-2
TGTGCCAGCAGCTTCCTTGGACAGGGGGCCGAGCAGTTCTTC	CASSFLGQGAEQFF	TRBD1	-	TRBV7-8	TRBJ2-1
TGCAGTGCTAGTAAGGGCACTAACCCTAATTCACCCCTCCACTTT	CSASKGTNPNSPLHF	-	few	TRBV20-1	TRBJ1-6
TGTGCCAGCAGCTTGCCAGGGATGAACACTGAAGCTTTCTTT	CASSLPGMNTEAFF	-	few	TRBV5-4	TRBJ1-1